This T cell receptor (beta chain) was identified in a study of OX40 agonist ivuxolimab in advanced cancers. Study results and limitations: Some nonresponders also had low normalized T-cell clonal expansion.

Generated by immunoSEQ multiplex PCR, the TCRdb table keeps only in-frame clones and is missing some. The repertoire holds tens of thousands of clones, with about 88% as singletons. This CDR3 spans 15 amino acids. Between the trimmed V and J ends, which lost 3 bases and 4 bases, there was a span of 15 bases. Germline CDR1 SGHTA, CDR2 FQGNSA. As to this clone: What it binds is not known.

The rearrangement joins TRBV7-2 to TRBJ1-1; D ambiguous. The sequence came from an adult with an advanced solid tumor such as melanoma, head and neck, liver or kidney cancer. Material: CD4+ or CD8+ T cells sorted from blood, obtained in a trial of the OX40 agonist ivuxolimab. CDR3 residues: CASSLMERGSTEAFF. CDR3 coding DNA: TGTGCCAGCAGCTTGATGGAGCGCGGGAGCACTGAAGCTTTCTTT. The whole variable domain, filled in from reference TRBV7-2 and TRBJ1-1, reads GAGVSQSPSNKVTEKGKDVELRCDPISGHTALYWYRQSLGQGLEFLIYFQGNSAPDKSGLPSDRFSAERTGGSVSTLTIQRTQQEDSAVYLCASSLMERGSTEAFFGQGTRLTVV.